This TCR beta chain was recorded in a study of blood T cell repertoires in COVID-19. In the study overall: Acute and convalescent COVID-19 samples came from the United States, Italy and Spain. In each case, the material was cDNA or gDNA derived from T cells, B-cell-depleted T cells, or PBMCs.

In the authors' workflow: Reference gene primers were amplified, and this amplification served to estimate nucleated cell counts. Libraries were prepared by immunoSEQ multiplex PCR; TCRdb keeps only in-frame clonotypes and omits some of them. The V and J calls and clone size are taken from that table; D and trimming were inferred from the DNA. The table records around 120,000 clones, more than 60% of them present only once. The CDR3 length is 13 residues. Trimming pared 6 bases from V and 5 bases from J, leaving 8 bases between. This receptor was identified in a man between 65 and 80 years old with acute or convalescent COVID-19. The J gene is TRBJ1-6, the V gene TRBV12-3 or TRBV12-4, with D possibly being TRBD1 (5 bases). Sequenced material: peripheral blood. The CDR3 DNA reads as TGTGCCAGCAGCCCCAGGGATAATTCACCCCTCCACTTT. Translating gives CASSPRDNSPLHF.